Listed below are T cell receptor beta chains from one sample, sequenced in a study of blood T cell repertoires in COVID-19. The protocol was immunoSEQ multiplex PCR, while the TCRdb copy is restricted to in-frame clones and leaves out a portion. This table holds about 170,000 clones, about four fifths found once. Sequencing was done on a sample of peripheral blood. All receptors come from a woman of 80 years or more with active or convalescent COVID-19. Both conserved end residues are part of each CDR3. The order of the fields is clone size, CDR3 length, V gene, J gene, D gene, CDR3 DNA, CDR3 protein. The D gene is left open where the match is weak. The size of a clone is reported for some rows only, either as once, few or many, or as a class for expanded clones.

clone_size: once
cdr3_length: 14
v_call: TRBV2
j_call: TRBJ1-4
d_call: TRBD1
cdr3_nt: TGTGCCAGCAGTGATAGGACAGGGGTAGAAAAACTGTTTTTT
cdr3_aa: CASSDRTGVEKLFF

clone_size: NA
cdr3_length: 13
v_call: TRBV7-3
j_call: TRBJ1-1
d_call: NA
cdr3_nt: TGTGCCAGCAGCTTTCAGGGAAACACTGAAGCTTTCTTT
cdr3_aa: CASSFQGNTEAFF

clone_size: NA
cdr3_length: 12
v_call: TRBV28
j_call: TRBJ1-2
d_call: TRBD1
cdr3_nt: TGTGCCACCCCGGACAGGGTACATGGCTACACCTTC
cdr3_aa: CATPDRVHGYTF

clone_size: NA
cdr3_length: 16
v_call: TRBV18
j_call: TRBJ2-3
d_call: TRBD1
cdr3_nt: TGTGCCAGCTCATCCGGGACAGGGGAACTCGCAGATACGCAGTATTTT
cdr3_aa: CASSSGTGELADTQYF

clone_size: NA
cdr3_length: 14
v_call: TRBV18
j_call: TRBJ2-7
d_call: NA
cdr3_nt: TGTGCCAGCTCCCCTCCAGGGGTCCGCTACGAGCAGTACTTC
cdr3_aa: CASSPPGVRYEQYF

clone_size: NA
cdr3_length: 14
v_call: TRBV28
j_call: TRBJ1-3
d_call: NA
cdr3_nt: TGTGCCAGCAGTTTACAGTACTCTGGAAACACCATATATTTT
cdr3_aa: CASSLQYSGNTIYF

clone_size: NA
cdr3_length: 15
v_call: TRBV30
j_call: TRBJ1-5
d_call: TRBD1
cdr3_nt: TGTGCCTGGAGTGTAAGACAGGGGGCGAATCAGCCCCAGCATTTT
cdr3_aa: CAWSVRQGANQPQHF

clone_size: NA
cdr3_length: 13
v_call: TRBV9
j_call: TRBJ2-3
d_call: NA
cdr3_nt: TGTGCCAGCAGCACGACTAGCACAGATACGCAGTATTTT
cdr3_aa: CASSTTSTDTQYF

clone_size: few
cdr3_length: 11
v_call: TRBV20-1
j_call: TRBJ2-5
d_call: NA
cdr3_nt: TGCAGTGCTAAGGACAGAGAGACCCAGTACTTC
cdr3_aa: CSAKDRETQYF

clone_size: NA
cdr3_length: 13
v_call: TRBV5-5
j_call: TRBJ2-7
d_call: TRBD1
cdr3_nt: TGTGCCAGCAGCACTGACAGGGGTTACGAGCAGTACTTC
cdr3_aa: CASSTDRGYEQYF

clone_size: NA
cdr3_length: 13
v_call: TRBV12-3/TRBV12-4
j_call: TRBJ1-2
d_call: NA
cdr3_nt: TGTGCCACTAGACAGTATGCTAACTATGGCTACACCTTC
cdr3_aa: CATRQYANYGYTF

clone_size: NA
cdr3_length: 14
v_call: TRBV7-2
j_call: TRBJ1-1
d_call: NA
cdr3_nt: TGTGCCAGCAGACCACAGGAGATGAACACTGAAGCTTTCTTT
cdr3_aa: CASRPQEMNTEAFF

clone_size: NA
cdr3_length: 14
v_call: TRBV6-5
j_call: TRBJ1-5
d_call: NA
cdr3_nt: TGTGCCAGCAGTTTCTCTCGGACTTTTCAGCCCCAGCATTTT
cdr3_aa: CASSFSRTFQPQHF

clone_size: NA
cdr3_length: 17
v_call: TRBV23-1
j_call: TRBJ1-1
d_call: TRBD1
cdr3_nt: TGCGCCAGCAGTCAATGGGGGGGGACAGGGATGCGTGCTGAAGCTTTCTTT
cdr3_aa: CASSQWGGTGMRAEAFF

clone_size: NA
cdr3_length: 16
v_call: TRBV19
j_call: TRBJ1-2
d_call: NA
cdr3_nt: TGTGCCAGTAGCGTAACCAGGGGCGGTTGGGACTATGGCTACACCTTC
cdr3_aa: CASSVTRGGWDYGYTF